The next 21 T cell receptor beta chains were all read from a single sample in a study of T cells after yellow fever vaccination. Each CDR3 protein gets one entry after TCRdb re-called the 5' RACE reads with MiXCR. The sample lists under 600,000 distinct CDR3 sequences, less than 15% occurring once. Sequencing was performed on PBMCs, taken on the day of the yellow fever booster vaccination. Every receptor here comes from a man between 25 and 39 years old who received the YFV17D yellow fever vaccine.

This clonotype was counted many times. The rearrangement links TRBV29-1 to TRBJ2-3; 8 bases are a match to TRBD2. Germline-derived CDR1 and CDR2 are SQVTM and ANQGSEA. The ends lost 5 bases at V and 4 bases at J; junction bases unmatched: 8. CDR3 length: 14 residues. CDR3 bases: TGCAGCGTTCTACTAGCGGATGGATCAGATACGCAGTATTTT. This codes for CSVLLADGSDTQYF.

This clonotype came up a few times. The chain links TRBV29-1 to TRBJ1-1, with D possibly matching TRBD1 (6 bases). The CDR3 consists of 13 residues. V gave up 7 bases and J gave up 3 bases, with 15 bases separating them. The germline gives CDR1 SQVTM, CDR2 ANQGSEA. CDR3 sequence reads: CSAAGAADTEAFF. CDR3 DNA sequence: TGCAGCGCCGCAGGGGCGGCGGACACTGAAGCTTTCTTT.

V and J are TRBV12-3 or TRBV12-4 and TRBJ1-3; TRBD1 matches at 12 bases. This CDR3 has 17 residues. V was clipped by 6 bases and J by 4 bases; unmatched bases: 10. DNA of the CDR3: TGTGCCAGCAGGTCCGGGACAGGGGGCCACTTGGGAAACACCATATATTTT. This codes for CASRSGTGGHLGNTIYF.

This clonotype was counted only a few times. The chain is built from TRBV5-1 and TRBJ2-7; D gene uncertain. This CDR3 has 11 residues. Germline CDR1 SGHRS, CDR2 YFSETQ. V lost 4 bases, J lost 4 bases, and 6 bases lay in between. The DNA for the CDR3 is TGCGCCAGCAGCATGGAATACGAGCAGTACTTC. Translated, it gives CASSMEYEQYF.

This chain connects TRBV6-2 or TRBV6-3 to TRBJ2-7; 8 bases are shared with TRBD2. This CDR3 comprises 14 residues. With 4 bases clipped from V and 2 bases from J, the junction kept 4 bases outside the gene matches. Germline CDR1 MNHEY, CDR2 SVGEGT. CDR3 DNA sequence: TGTGCCAGCAGTTTAGCGGGAAATCCCTACGAGCAGTACTTC. Its translation is CASSLAGNPYEQYF.

V and J are TRBV21-1 and TRBJ2-2; the table's D gene call, TRBD2, was not cross checked with the DNA. TRBV21-1 is an annotated pseudogene. The CDR3 extends over 16 amino acids. CDR3 sequence (DNA): TGTGCCAGCAGCAAAACGTCACGGAGGCCCACCGGGGAGCTGTTTTTT. This encodes CASSKTSRRPTGELFF.

This clonotype has only a few counts. The rearrangement links TRBV7-2 to TRBJ1-1; maybe TRBD1 (6 bases). V lost 6 bases to trimming and J lost 0 bases, with 11 bases between them. Germline V gene data show CDR1 as SGHTA and CDR2 as FQGNSA. There are 14 residues in the CDR3. In DNA form, the CDR3 reads TGTGCCAGCAGGTCTGGACAGTTGAACACTGAAGCTTTCTTT. It translates to CASRSGQLNTEAFF.

This chain uses TRBV5-6 with TRBJ2-7; 9 nucleotides match TRBD2. Germline lookup yields CDR1 SGHDT and CDR2 YYEEEE. Unmatched junction bases numbered 7, after V lost 4 bases and J lost 5 bases. CDR3 size: 14 residues. The CDR3 loop is CASSTGLARNEQYF. CDR3 nucleotide sequence: TGTGCCAGCAGCACGGGACTAGCAAGGAACGAGCAGTACTTC.

This clonotype has a count of ten or more. The chain links TRBV5-1 to TRBJ1-1, with D perhaps matching TRBD1 (5 bases). The CDR3 totals 14 residues. Per the germline V gene, CDR1 is SGHRS and CDR2 is YFSETQ. Trimming pared 3 bases from V and 0 bases from J, leaving 9 bases between. The CDR3 DNA reads as TGCGCCAGCAGCTCCGACAGCATGAACACTGAAGCTTTCTTT. Residues: CASSSDSMNTEAFF.

This clonotype was found many times. The V call is TRBV29-1, the J call TRBJ2-1, with D hard to call. Germline values: CDR1 SQVTM, CDR2 ANQGSEA. This CDR3 is built from 12 residues. The V end was cut by 3 bases, the J end by 7 bases, with 10 bases between. CDR3 residues: CSVDGLLNEQFF. For the CDR3, the DNA is TGCAGCGTTGACGGCCTACTAAATGAGCAGTTCTTC.

The V gene is TRBV20-1, the J gene TRBJ2-7; no clear D. This CDR3 region has 14 residues. V shed 0 bases and J shed 0 bases, with 9 bases lying between them. Germline V gives CDR1 DFQATT, CDR2 SNEGSKA (reference sequence). The CDR3 loop is CSARDTGSSYEQYF. DNA for the CDR3: TGCAGTGCTAGAGATACTGGCTCCTCCTACGAGCAGTACTTC.

This clonotype appeared a few times. The chain has TRBV28 and TRBJ2-7; no clear D. The CDR3 sequence is 15 residues long. Germline V gene data show CDR1 as MDHEN and CDR2 as SYDVKM. The V gene lost 2 bases and the J gene lost 2 bases, with 13 bases spanning the gap. The CDR3 DNA reads TGTGCCAGCAGTTTACTTTCGACACTAACCTACGAGCAGTACTTC. Translated, it gives CASSLLSTLTYEQYF. Drawing the rest from reference TRBV28 and TRBJ2-7, the complete variable domain is DVKVTQSSRYLVKRTGEKVFLECVQDMDHENMFWYRQDPGLGLRLIYFSYDVKMKEKGDIPEGYSVSREKKERFSLILESASTNQTSMYLCASSLLSTLTYEQYFGPGTRLTVT.

This clonotype came up a few times. The genes are TRBV6-1 and TRBJ2-1; 7 bases are a match to TRBD1. The junction had 5 bases not matched to a gene; V was cut back by 2 bases and J by 4 bases. This CDR3 is 15 amino acids long. Germline values: CDR1 MNHNS, CDR2 SASEGT. The DNA of the CDR3 is TGTGCCAGCAGTGAATCCGGGACAGTTTACAATGAGCAGTTCTTC. It is translated as CASSESGTVYNEQFF.

This clonotype was counted a few times. The rearrangement links TRBV14 to TRBJ2-1, with TRBD2 matching over 9 bases. V lost 3 bases, J lost 12 bases, and 6 bases stayed unmatched. There are 13 residues in the CDR3. Germline values: CDR1 SGHDN, CDR2 FVKESK. For the CDR3, the DNA is TGTGCCAGCAGCCAGACTAGCGGCTCGTGGCAGTTCTTC. It yields the protein CASSQTSGSWQFF.

There are a few counts of this clonotype. V and J are TRBV27 and TRBJ2-1; D assignment may be TRBD1 or TRBD2 (5 bases each). The CDR3 is made up of 15 amino acids. The germline V gene has CDR1 MNHEY and CDR2 SMNVEV (reference sequence). Trimming took 2 bases from V and 2 from J, leaving 10 bases between them. The CDR3 nucleotides read TGTGCCAGCAGTTTAGGAACGGGACCCTACAATGAGCAGTTCTTC. Translation: CASSLGTGPYNEQFF.

The chain is built from TRBV20-1 and TRBJ2-5; 9 bases align to TRBD1. Germline V CDR1 and CDR2: DFQATT, SNEGSKA (reference sequence). There are 14 residues in the CDR3. J gave up 5 bases and V 3 bases, and 7 bases lay outside the gene matches. In nucleotides, the CDR3 is TGCAGTGCTAGTAGGGACAGGGAAATGGAGACCCAGTACTTC. It is translated as CSASRDREMETQYF.

CDR3 DNA sequence: TGTGCCAGCAGCTTGGGACTGGCTAGCGGGAAGGTCGAGCAGTACTTC. The encoded protein is CASSLGLASGKVEQYF. The V and J genes are TRBV5-6 and TRBJ2-7, with 9 bases matching TRBD2. V lost 0 bases and J lost 6; bases outside the gene matches: 10. The CDR3 consists of 16 residues. Germline V CDR1 and CDR2: SGHDT, YYEEEE. Based on the CDR3 plus reference TRBV5-6 and TRBJ2-7, the full variable domain is DAGVTQSPTHLIKTRGQQVTLRCSPKSGHDTVSWYQQALGQGPQFIFQYYEEEERQRGNFPDRFSGHQFPNYSSELNVNALLLGDSALYLCASSLGLASGKVEQYFGPGTRLTVT.

This clonotype was seen a few times. This chain links TRBV29-1 with TRBJ2-1; D ambiguous. Germline assignment: CDR1 SQVTM and CDR2 ANQGSEA. Trimming took off 2 bases at V and 6 bases at J, with 8 bases between the two ends. The CDR3 contains 12 residues. CDR3 protein: CSVEQDSNEQFF. DNA of the CDR3: TGCAGCGTTGAACAGGATTCCAATGAGCAGTTCTTC.

The chain links TRBV4-3 to TRBJ1-5; 7 bases are shared with TRBD1. Per the germline V gene, CDR1 is LGHNA and CDR2 is YSLEER. The CDR3 covers 16 residues. The junction had 9 bases not matched to a gene; V was cut back by 1 base and J by 6 bases. Written as DNA, the CDR3 is TGCGCCAGCAGCCAAGGGTTCAGGGGGATCCCTCAGCCCCAGCATTTT. This codes for CASSQGFRGIPQPQHF.

This clonotype was seen a handful of times. The J gene is TRBJ2-1, the V gene TRBV5-4; D not certain. The CDR3 is 14 residues long. V dropped 3 bases and J dropped 6 bases, with 13 bases sitting between them. Germline lookup yields CDR1 SGHNT and CDR2 YYREEE (reference sequence). The CDR3 is CASSYMDQFNEQFF. The CDR3 bases are TGTGCCAGCAGCTACATGGACCAGTTCAATGAGCAGTTCTTC.

This clonotype was seen only once. The chain joins TRBV7-6 to TRBJ2-1; perhaps TRBD2 as D (6 bases). Trimming pared 0 bases from V and 6 bases from J, leaving 15 bases between. In germline, CDR1 is SGHVS, CDR2 FNYEAQ. The CDR3 is 16 amino acids. The CDR3 is CASSLAPLLGGNEQFF. CDR3 sequence (DNA): TGTGCCAGCAGCTTAGCTCCACTACTCGGGGGCAATGAGCAGTTCTTC.